This entry describes one TCR beta chain. Its antigen is currently unknown. Each sample contributed some 96,000 TCR templates to the assay. The repertoire was sequenced with immunoSEQ multiplex PCR; TCRdb's copy has only in-frame clones and lacks some. The sample includes around 120,000 clones, about 95% of them seen just once. The data stem from a study of siplizumab effects on memory and regulatory T cells. Per germline, CDR1 SEHNR and CDR2 FQNEAQ (reference sequence). Trimming stripped 3 bases from V and 7 bases from J, with 15 bases between. The CDR3 sequence is 15 residues long. Study-level points and caveats: Unstimulated subset assignment was obtained for only a minor fraction of alloreactive clones.

This clonotype was obtained from a human donor in good health. The specimen was non-Treg CD4+ T cells sorted from blood. V is TRBV7-9 and J is TRBJ2-2, with D possibly matching TRBD2 (5 bases). CDR3 in DNA: TGTGCCAGCAGCTTTCCAAGGGAGTTGGTCGGGGAGCTGTTTTTT. Its protein product is CASSFPRELVGELFF.